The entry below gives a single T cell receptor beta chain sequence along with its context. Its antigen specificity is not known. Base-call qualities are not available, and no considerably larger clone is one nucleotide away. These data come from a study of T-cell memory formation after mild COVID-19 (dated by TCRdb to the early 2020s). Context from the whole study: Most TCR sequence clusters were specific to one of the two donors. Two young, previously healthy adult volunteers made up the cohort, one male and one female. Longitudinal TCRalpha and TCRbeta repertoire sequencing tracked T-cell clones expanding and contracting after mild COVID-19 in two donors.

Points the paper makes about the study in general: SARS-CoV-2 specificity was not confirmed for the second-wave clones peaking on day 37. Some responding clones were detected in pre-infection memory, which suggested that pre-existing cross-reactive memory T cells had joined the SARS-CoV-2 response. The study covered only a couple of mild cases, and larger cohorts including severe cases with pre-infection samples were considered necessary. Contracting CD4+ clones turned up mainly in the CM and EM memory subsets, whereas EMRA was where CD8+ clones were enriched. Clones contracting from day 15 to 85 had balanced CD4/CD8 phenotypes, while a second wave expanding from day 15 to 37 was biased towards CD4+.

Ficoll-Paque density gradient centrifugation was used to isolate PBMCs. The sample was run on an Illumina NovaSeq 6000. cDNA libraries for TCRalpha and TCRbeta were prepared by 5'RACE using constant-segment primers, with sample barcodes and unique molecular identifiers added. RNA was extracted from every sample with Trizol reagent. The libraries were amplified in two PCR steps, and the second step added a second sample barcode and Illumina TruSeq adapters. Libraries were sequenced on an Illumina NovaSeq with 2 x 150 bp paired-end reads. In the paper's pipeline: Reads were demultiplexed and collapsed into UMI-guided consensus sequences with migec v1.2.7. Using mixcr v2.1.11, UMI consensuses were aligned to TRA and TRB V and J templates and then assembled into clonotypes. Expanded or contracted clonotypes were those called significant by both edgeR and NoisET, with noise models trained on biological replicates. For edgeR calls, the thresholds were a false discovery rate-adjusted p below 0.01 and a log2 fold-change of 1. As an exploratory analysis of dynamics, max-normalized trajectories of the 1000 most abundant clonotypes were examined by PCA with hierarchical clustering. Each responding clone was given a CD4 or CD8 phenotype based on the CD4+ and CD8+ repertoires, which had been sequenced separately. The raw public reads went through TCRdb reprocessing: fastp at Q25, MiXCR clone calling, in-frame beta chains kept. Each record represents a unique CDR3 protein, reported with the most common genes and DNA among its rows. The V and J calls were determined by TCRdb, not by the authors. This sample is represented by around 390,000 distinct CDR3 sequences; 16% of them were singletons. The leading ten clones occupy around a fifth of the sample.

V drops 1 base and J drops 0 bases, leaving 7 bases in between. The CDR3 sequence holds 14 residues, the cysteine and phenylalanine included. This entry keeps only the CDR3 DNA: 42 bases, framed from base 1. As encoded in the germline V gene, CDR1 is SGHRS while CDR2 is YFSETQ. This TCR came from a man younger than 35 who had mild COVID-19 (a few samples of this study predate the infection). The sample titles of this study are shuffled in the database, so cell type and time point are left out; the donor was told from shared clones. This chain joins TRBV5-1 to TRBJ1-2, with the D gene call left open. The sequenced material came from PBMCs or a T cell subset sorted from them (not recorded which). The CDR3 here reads CASSLSTANYGYTF. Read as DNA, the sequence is TGCGCCAGCAGCTTGAGTACAGCTAACTATGGCTACACCTTC.